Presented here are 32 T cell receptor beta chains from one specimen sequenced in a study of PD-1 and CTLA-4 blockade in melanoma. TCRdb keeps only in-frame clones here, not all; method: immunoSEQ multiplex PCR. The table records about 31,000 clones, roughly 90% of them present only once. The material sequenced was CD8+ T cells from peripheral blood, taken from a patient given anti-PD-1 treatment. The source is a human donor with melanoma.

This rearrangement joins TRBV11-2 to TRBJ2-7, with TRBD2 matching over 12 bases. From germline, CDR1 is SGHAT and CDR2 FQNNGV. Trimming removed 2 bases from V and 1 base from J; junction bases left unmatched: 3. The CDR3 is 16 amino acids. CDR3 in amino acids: CASSLPTSGRSYEQYF. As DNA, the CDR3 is TGTGCCAGCAGCTTACCGACTAGCGGGAGATCCTACGAGCAGTACTTC. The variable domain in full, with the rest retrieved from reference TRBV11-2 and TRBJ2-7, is EAGVAQSPRYKIIEKRQSVAFWCNPISGHATLYWYQQILGQGPKLLIQFQNNGVVDDSQLPKDRFSAERLKGVDSTLKIQPAKLEDSAVYLCASSLPTSGRSYEQYFGPGTRLTVT.

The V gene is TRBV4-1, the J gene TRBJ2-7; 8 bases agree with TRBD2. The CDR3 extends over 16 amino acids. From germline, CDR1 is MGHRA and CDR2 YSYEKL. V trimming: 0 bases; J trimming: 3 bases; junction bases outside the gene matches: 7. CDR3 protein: CASSQDLVLAGYEQYF. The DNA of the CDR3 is TGCGCCAGCAGCCAAGATCTTGTTCTAGCGGGCTACGAGCAGTACTTC.

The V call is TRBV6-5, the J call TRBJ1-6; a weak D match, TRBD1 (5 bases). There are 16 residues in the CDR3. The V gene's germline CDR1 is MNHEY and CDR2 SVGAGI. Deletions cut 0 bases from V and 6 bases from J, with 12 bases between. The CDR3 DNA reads TGTGCCAGCAGTTACTCCGACGGGACGGGTAATTCACCCCTCCACTTT. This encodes CASSYSDGTGNSPLHF.

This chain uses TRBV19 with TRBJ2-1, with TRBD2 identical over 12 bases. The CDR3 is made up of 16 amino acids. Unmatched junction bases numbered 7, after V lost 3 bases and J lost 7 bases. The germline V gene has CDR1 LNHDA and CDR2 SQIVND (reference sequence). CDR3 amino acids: CASSMVSLAGGNEQFF. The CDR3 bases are TGTGCCAGTAGTATGGTTTCACTAGCGGGAGGAAATGAGCAGTTCTTC.

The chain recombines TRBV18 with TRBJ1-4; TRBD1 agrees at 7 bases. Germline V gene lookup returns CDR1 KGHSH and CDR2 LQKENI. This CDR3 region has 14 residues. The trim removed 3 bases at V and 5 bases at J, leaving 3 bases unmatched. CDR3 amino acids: CASSPRDSNEKLFF. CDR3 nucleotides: TGTGCCAGCTCACCTCGGGACAGCAATGAAAAACTGTTTTTT. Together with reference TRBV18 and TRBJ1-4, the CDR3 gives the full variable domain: NAGVMQNPRHLVRRRGQEARLRCSPMKGHSHVYWYRQLPEEGLKFMVYLQKENIIDESGMPKERFSAEFPKEGPSILRIQQVVRGDSAAYFCASSPRDSNEKLFFGSGTQLSVL.

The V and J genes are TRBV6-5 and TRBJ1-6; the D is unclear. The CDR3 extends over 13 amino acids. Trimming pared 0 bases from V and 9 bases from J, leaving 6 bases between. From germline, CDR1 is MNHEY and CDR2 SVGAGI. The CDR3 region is CASSYSGSSPLHF. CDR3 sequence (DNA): TGTGCCAGCAGTTACTCCGGGAGTTCACCCCTCCACTTT.

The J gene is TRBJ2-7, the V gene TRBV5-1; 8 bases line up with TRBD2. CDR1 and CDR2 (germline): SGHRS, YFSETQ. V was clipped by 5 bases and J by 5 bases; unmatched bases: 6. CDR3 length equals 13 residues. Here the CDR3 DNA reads TGCGCCAGCAGGCCGAGCGGGAGCAACGAGCAGTACTTC. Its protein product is CASRPSGSNEQYF.

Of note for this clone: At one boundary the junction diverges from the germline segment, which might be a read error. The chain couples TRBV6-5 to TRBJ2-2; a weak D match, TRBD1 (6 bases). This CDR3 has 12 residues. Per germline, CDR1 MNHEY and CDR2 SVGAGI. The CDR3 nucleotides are TGTGCCACCAGTCAGGGGCCCGGGGAGCTGTTTTTT. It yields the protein CATSQGPGELFF.

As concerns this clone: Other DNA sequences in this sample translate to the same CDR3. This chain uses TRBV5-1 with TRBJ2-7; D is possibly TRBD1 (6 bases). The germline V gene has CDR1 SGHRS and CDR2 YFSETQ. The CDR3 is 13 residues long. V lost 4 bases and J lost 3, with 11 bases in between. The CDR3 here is CASSRTESYEQYF. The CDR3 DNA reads TGCGCCAGCAGCCGGACAGAGAGCTACGAGCAGTACTTC.

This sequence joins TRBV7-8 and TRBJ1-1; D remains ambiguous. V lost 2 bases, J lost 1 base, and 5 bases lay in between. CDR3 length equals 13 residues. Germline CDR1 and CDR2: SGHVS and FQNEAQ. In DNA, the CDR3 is TGTGCCAGCAGCTTAAACAGGAACACTGAAGCTTTCTTT. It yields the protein CASSLNRNTEAFF. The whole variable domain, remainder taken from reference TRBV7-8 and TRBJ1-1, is GAGVSQSPRYKVAKRGQDVALRCDPISGHVSLFWYQQALGQGPEFLTYFQNEAQLDKSGLPSDRFFAERPEGSVSTLKIQRTQQEDSAVYLCASSLNRNTEAFFGQGTRLTVV.

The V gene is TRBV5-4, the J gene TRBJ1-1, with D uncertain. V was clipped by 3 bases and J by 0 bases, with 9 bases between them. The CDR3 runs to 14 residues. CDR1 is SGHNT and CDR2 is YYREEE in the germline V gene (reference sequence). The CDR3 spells CASSSGIMNTEAFF. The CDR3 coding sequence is TGTGCCAGCAGCTCGGGGATAATGAACACTGAAGCTTTCTTT. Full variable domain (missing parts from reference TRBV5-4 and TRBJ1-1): ETGVTQSPTHLIKTRGQQVTLRCSSQSGHNTVSWYQQALGQGPQFIFQYYREEENGRGNFPPRFSGLQFPNYSSELNVNALELDDSALYLCASSSGIMNTEAFFGQGTRLTVV.

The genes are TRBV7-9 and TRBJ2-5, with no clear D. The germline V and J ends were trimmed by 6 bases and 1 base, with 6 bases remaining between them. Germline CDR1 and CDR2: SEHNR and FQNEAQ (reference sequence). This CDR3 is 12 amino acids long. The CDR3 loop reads CASRHAQETQYF. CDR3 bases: TGTGCCAGCAGACACGCCCAAGAGACCCAGTACTTC.

This chain's CDR3 is CASSPGTGKETQYF. CDR3 coding DNA: TGTGCCAGCTCTCCCGGGACGGGGAAAGAGACCCAGTACTTC. The rearrangement links TRBV18 to TRBJ2-5, with D tentatively TRBD1 or TRBD2 (5 bases each). The CDR3 loop spans 14 amino acids. Germline loops: CDR1 KGHSH, CDR2 LQKENI. V lost 6 bases and J 3 bases, leaving 14 bases between the germline ends.

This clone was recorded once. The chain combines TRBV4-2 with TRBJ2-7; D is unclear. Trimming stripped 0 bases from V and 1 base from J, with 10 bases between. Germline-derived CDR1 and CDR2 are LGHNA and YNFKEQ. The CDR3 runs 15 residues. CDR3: CASSQEVASSYEQYF. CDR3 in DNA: TGTGCCAGCAGCCAAGAAGTGGCTTCTTCCTACGAGCAGTACTTC.

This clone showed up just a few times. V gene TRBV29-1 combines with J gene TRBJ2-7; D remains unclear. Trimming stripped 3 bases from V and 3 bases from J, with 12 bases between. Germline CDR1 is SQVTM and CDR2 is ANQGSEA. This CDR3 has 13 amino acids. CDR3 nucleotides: TGCAGCGTTGAGGACCCTGCCGGCTACGAGCAGTACTTC. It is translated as CSVEDPAGYEQYF.

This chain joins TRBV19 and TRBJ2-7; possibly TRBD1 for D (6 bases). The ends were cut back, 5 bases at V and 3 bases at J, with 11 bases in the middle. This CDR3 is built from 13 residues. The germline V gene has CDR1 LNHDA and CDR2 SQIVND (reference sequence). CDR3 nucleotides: TGTGCCAGTAGTGGGACACTAGGCTACGAGCAGTACTTC. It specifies CASSGTLGYEQYF.

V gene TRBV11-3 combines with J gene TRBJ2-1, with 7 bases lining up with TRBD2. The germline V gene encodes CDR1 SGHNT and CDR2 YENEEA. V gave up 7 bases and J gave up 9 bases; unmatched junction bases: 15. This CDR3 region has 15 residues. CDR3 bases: TGTGCCAGCACCCCCGGAGGGACTATAGGTCTTGAGCAGTTCTTC. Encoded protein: CASTPGGTIGLEQFF.

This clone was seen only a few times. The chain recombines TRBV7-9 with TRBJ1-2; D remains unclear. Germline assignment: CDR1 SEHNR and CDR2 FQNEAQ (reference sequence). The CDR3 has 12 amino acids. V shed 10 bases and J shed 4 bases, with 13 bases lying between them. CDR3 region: CAIGDGSYGYTF. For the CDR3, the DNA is TGTGCCATTGGAGACGGGTCCTATGGCTACACCTTC.

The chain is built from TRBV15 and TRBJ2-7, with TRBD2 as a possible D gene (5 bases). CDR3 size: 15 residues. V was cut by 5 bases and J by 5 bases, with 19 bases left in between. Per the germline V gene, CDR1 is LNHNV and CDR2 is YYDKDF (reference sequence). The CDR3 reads CATSVGAVPDDEQYF. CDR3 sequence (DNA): TGTGCCACCAGCGTCGGAGCGGTTCCGGACGACGAGCAGTACTTC.

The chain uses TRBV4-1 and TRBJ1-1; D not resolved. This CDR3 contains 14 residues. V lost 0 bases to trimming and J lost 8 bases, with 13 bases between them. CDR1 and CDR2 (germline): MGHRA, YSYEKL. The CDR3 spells CASSQDPSRIEAFF. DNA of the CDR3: TGCGCCAGCAGCCAAGACCCGAGCCGCATCGAAGCTTTCTTT.

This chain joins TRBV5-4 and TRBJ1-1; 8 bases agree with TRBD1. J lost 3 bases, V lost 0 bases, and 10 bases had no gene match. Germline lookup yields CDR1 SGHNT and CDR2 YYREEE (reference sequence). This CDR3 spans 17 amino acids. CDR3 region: CASSLGDRGIRDTEAFF. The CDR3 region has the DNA TGTGCCAGCAGCTTGGGTGACAGGGGAATACGGGACACTGAAGCTTTCTTT. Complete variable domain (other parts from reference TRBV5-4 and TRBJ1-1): ETGVTQSPTHLIKTRGQQVTLRCSSQSGHNTVSWYQQALGQGPQFIFQYYREEENGRGNFPPRFSGLQFPNYSSELNVNALELDDSALYLCASSLGDRGIRDTEAFFGQGTRLTVV.

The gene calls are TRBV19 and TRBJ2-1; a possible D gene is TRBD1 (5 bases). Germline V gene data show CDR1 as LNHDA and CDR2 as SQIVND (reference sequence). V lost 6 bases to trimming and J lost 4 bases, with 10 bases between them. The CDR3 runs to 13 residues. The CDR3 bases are TGTGCCAGTAGGTCGACAGTTTACAATGAGCAGTTCTTC. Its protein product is CASRSTVYNEQFF.

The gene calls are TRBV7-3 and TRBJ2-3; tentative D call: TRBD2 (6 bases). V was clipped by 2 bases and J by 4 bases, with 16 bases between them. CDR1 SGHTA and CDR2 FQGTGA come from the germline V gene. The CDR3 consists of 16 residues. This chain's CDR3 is CASSLAGPPGADTQYF. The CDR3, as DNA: TGTGCCAGCAGCTTAGCCGGACCTCCGGGGGCAGATACGCAGTATTTT.

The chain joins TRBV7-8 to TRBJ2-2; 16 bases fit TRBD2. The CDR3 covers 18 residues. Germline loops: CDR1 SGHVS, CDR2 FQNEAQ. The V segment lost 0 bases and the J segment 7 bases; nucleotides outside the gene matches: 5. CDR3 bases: TGTGCCAGCAGCTTAGCCGGGACTAGCGGGGGGGCCGGCGGGGAGCTGTTTTTT. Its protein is CASSLAGTSGGAGGELFF.

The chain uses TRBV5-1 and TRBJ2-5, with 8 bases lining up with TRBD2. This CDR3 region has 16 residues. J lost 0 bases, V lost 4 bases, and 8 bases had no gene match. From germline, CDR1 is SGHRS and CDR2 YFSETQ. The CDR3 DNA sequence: TGCGCCAGCAGCCTGGAGCGGGGGCCTTACCAAGAGACCCAGTACTTC. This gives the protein CASSLERGPYQETQYF.

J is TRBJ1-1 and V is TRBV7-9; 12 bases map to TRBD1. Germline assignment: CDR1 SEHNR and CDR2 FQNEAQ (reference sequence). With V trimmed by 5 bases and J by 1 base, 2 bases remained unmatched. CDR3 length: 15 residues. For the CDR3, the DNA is TGTGCCAGCAGCCTGGGACAGGGGGCGAACACTGAAGCTTTCTTT. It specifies CASSLGQGANTEAFF.

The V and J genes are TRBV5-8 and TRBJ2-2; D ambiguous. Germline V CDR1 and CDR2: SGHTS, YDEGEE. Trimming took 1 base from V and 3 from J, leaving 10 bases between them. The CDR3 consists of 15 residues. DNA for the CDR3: TGTGCCAGCAGCTTGTCCGGGCCTTACACCGGGGAGCTGTTTTTT. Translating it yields CASSLSGPYTGELFF.

In DNA form, the CDR3 reads TGCGCCAGCAGCACGGGTTATGAGCAGTTCTTC. Translation gives CASSTGYEQFF. The gene calls are TRBV5-1 and TRBJ2-1; no reliable D call. Between the trimmed V and J ends, which lost 4 bases and 8 bases, there was a span of 7 bases. Germline V gives CDR1 SGHRS, CDR2 YFSETQ. This CDR3 has 11 residues.

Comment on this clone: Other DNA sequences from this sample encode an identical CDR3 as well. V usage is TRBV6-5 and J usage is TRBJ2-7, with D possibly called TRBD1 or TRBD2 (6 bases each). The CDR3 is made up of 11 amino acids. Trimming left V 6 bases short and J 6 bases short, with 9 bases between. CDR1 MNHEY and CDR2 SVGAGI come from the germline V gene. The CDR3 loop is CASRQGGEQYF. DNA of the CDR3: TGTGCCAGCAGACAGGGAGGCGAGCAGTACTTC.

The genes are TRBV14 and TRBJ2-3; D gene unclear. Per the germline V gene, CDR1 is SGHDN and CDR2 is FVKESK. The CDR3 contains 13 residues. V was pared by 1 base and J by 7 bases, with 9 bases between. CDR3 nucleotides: TGTGCCAGCAGCCAAGTGGACGGGCATACGCAGTATTTT. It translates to CASSQVDGHTQYF.

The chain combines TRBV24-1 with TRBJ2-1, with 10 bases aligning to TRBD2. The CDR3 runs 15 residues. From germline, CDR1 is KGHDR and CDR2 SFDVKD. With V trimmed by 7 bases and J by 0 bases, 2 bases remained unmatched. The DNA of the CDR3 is TGTGCCACCAGCTCTAGCGGGAGCTCCTACAATGAGCAGTTCTTC. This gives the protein CATSSSGSSYNEQFF.

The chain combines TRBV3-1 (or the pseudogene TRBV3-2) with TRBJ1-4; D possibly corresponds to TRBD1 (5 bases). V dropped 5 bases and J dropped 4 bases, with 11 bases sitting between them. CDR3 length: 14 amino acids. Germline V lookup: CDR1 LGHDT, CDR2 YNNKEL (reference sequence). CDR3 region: CASSGAPGNEKLFF. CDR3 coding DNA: TGTGCCAGCAGCGGGGCCCCAGGTAATGAAAAACTGTTTTTT.